A single sample is the source of the 5 T cell receptor beta chains below, sequenced in a study of blood T cell repertoires in COVID-19. Clones were sequenced by immunoSEQ multiplex PCR, and TCRdb holds only the in-frame ones, with some missing. The table includes a few hundred thousand clones, approximately 90% detected once. Specimen: PBMCs or T cells enriched from blood (not recorded which). These receptors originate from a man aged 35-49 years who had recovered from COVID-19.

V gene TRBV11-2 combines with J gene TRBJ2-7; TRBD1 might be the D (6 bases). This CDR3 contains 14 residues. In germline, CDR1 is SGHAT, CDR2 FQNNGV. Trimming cost V 2 bases and J 3 bases, with 11 bases left between them. The CDR3 DNA is TGTGCCAGCAGCTTACGACAGGCAGACTACGAGCAGTACTTC. Encoded protein: CASSLRQADYEQYF.

This CDR3 reads CASSERQAPDTQYF. In DNA, the CDR3 is TGTGCCAGCAGTGAAAGACAGGCACCAGATACGCAGTATTTT. V and J are TRBV6-1 and TRBJ2-3, with a tentative D call TRBD1 (6 bases). This CDR3 has 14 amino acids. Between the trimmed V and J ends, which lost 2 bases and 4 bases, there was a span of 10 bases. CDR1 is MNHNS and CDR2 is SASEGT in the germline V gene.

This sequence joins TRBV28 and TRBJ1-1; 11 bases are shared with TRBD1. Germline CDR1 and CDR2: MDHEN and SYDVKM. The CDR3 runs 15 residues. The V gene end was trimmed by 6 bases and the J gene end by 5 bases; junction bases not matched to a gene: 8. CDR3 sequence reads: CASSTPGQGVTEAFF. The CDR3 DNA is TGTGCCAGCAGCACACCGGGACAGGGGGTGACTGAAGCTTTCTTT.

The chain is built from TRBV27 and TRBJ2-7; 7 nucleotides align to TRBD1. Germline V gene sequence: CDR1 MNHEY, CDR2 SMNVEV (reference sequence). Unmatched junction bases numbered 10, after V lost 5 bases and J lost 9 bases. The CDR3 is made up of 13 amino acids. The CDR3 is CASSPSPRDRQYF. DNA of the CDR3: TGTGCCAGCAGTCCATCCCCCCGGGACAGGCAGTACTTC.

The chain employs TRBV30 and TRBJ1-5, with 10 bases matching TRBD1. This CDR3 is built from 16 residues. Trimming at V came to 2 bases and at J to 1 base, leaving 5 bases not matched to a gene. Germline-derived CDR1 and CDR2 are GTSNPN and SVGIG (reference sequence). The CDR3 DNA is TGTGCCTGGAGTATTGGGGACAGGGGAAGCAATCAGCCCCAGCATTTT. As protein: CAWSIGDRGSNQPQHF.